These 30 T cell receptor beta chains were all obtained from the same sample, sequenced in a study of beta chain features in type 1 diabetes. General observations from the study: Significant though moderate, a shortening of TCRB CDR3s appeared in all four CD4+ subsets of Type 1 diabetes patients.

Their recognized antigens are unknown. The sequenced template was cDNA made from the entire isolated RNA. Using immunoSEQ multiplex PCR, the repertoire was profiled, and TCRdb retains in-frame clones only, with some absent. The sample contains hundreds of thousands of clones, 13% of which appear only once. Sequencing was done on a sample of naive CD4+ T cells from blood. Source of these receptors: a man between 18 and 35 years old with type 1 diabetes.

This sequence joins TRBV7-9 and TRBJ2-5; TRBD2 matches at 8 bases. Germline CDR1 SEHNR, CDR2 FQNEAQ (reference sequence). There are 15 residues in the CDR3. The trim removed 0 bases at V and 5 bases at J, leaving 5 bases unmatched. CDR3 DNA: TGTGCCAGCAGCTTAGCAGGGACTAGTCGCGAGACCCAGTACTTC. This translates into CASSLAGTSRETQYF.

This rearrangement joins TRBV30 to TRBJ1-5, with TRBD1 identical over 7 bases. V was clipped by 3 bases and J by 6 bases; unmatched bases: 8. There are 14 residues in the CDR3. The germline gives CDR1 GTSNPN, CDR2 SVGIG (reference sequence). The CDR3 DNA follows: TGTGCCTGGAGCGAACAACAGGGGATTCAGCCCCAGCATTTT. Translating it yields CAWSEQQGIQPQHF.

This clone was counted only a few times. The chain joins TRBV13 to TRBJ1-1; D might be TRBD1 (5 bases). V lost 3 bases and J 1 base, leaving 15 bases between the germline ends. The length of the CDR3 is 16 residues. The V gene's germline CDR1 is PRHDT and CDR2 FYEKMQ (reference sequence). The CDR3 bases are TGTGCCAGCAGCTTCGCCCGGACTGGGACGAACACTGAAGCTTTCTTT. Its translation is CASSFARTGTNTEAFF.

This clone came up a few times. J is TRBJ1-4 and V is TRBV6-5; D may be TRBD1 (5 bases). V lost 0 bases, J lost 6 bases, and 11 bases lay in between. In germline, CDR1 is MNHEY, CDR2 SVGAGI. The CDR3 spans 15 residues. CDR3 DNA sequence: TGTGCCAGCAGTTACTCGGGACCGCCGGATGAAAAACTGTTTTTT. Amino acid sequence: CASSYSGPPDEKLFF.

Only a few counts were recorded for this clone. This sequence joins TRBV28 and TRBJ2-7; 7 bases line up with TRBD1. Trimming removed 10 bases from V and 2 bases from J; junction bases left unmatched: 5. The CDR3 length is 12 residues. Germline-derived CDR1 and CDR2 are MDHEN and SYDVKM. The CDR3 nucleotides read TGTGCCACTAACAGGGGCACCTACGAGCAGTACTTC. Protein product: CATNRGTYEQYF.

The gene calls are TRBV4-1 and TRBJ2-5, with D possibly TRBD1 on 5 matching bases. Trimming cost V 4 bases and J 5 bases, with 11 bases left between them. The CDR3 contains 13 residues. CDR1 MGHRA and CDR2 YSYEKL come from the germline V gene. The CDR3 is CASSLGVVETQYF. Written as DNA, the CDR3 is TGCGCCAGCAGCCTAGGGGTCGTCGAGACCCAGTACTTC.

CDR3: CASSPGGSFYEQYF. The DNA for the CDR3 is TGTGCCAGCAGCCCCGGGGGGTCCTTCTACGAGCAGTACTTC. This chain links TRBV5-4 with TRBJ2-7; 7 nucleotides align to TRBD2. The V gene end was trimmed by 4 bases and the J gene end by 3 bases; junction bases not matched to a gene: 7. CDR3 length: 14 residues. Germline-derived CDR1 and CDR2 are SGHNT and YYREEE (reference sequence).

This chain connects TRBV2 to TRBJ1-1, with TRBD1 as a possible D gene (5 bases). Germline CDR1 and CDR2: SNHLY and FYNNEI. CDR3 size: 14 residues. V was cut by 2 bases and J by 2 bases, with 9 bases left in between. The CDR3 DNA follows: TGTGCCAGCAGTGAATTGGGGCCTAACACTGAAGCTTTCTTT. Translation: CASSELGPNTEAFF.

This clone was found a few times. J is TRBJ2-3 and V is TRBV11-3, with unresolved D. The germline V gene has CDR1 SGHNT and CDR2 YENEEA. The CDR3 is 13 amino acids. The V gene lost 7 bases and the J gene lost 4 bases, with 12 bases spanning the gap. The CDR3 bases are TGTGCCAGCACCCCGACGAGTCCAGATACGCAGTATTTT. Its protein is CASTPTSPDTQYF. Supplemented by reference TRBV11-3 and TRBJ2-3, the full variable domain reads EAGVVQSPRYKIIEKKQPVAFWCNPISGHNTLYWYLQNLGQGPELLIRYENEEAVDDSQLPKDRFSAERLKGVDSTLKIQPAELGDSAVYLCASTPTSPDTQYFGPGTRLTVL.

This clone has more than one count but fewer than ten. This chain connects TRBV30 to TRBJ2-5; 8 bases line up with TRBD1. V was clipped by 4 bases and J by 3 bases; unmatched bases: 4. The CDR3 contains 13 residues. Germline assignment: CDR1 GTSNPN and CDR2 SVGIG (reference sequence). This chain's CDR3 is CAWTGGGKETQYF. CDR3 nucleotide sequence: TGTGCCTGGACAGGGGGCGGAAAAGAGACCCAGTACTTC. Full variable domain (rest looked up from reference TRBV30 and TRBJ2-5): SQTIHQWPATLVQPVGSPLSLECTVEGTSNPNLYWYRQAAGRGLQLLFYSVGIGQISSEVPQNLSASRPQDRQFILSSKKLLLSDSGFYLCAWTGGGKETQYFGPGTRLLVL.

This clone turned up a few times. Other DNA sequences in the sample encode the same CDR3. The rearrangement uses TRBV5-6 and TRBJ1-1; weak D call: TRBD1 (5 bases). Trimming left V 0 bases short and J 4 bases short, with 7 bases between. The CDR3 spans 13 residues. CDR1 SGHDT and CDR2 YYEEEE come from the germline V gene. The CDR3 reads CASSLAGSTEAFF. The CDR3 DNA reads as TGTGCCAGCAGCTTGGCAGGGAGCACTGAAGCTTTCTTT. Full variable domain (rest looked up from reference TRBV5-6 and TRBJ1-1): DAGVTQSPTHLIKTRGQQVTLRCSPKSGHDTVSWYQQALGQGPQFIFQYYEEEERQRGNFPDRFSGHQFPNYSSELNVNALLLGDSALYLCASSLAGSTEAFFGQGTRLTVV.

The chain joins TRBV4-1 to TRBJ2-5; the D is unclear. The CDR3 consists of 13 residues. V was trimmed by 0 bases and J by 1 base, leaving 3 bases between them. CDR1 MGHRA and CDR2 YSYEKL come from the germline V gene. The CDR3: CASSQEVQETQYF. The CDR3 nucleotides read TGCGCCAGCAGCCAAGAGGTCCAAGAGACCCAGTACTTC.

Only a few counts were recorded for this clone. The genes are TRBV6-5 and TRBJ1-1; TRBD1 matches 8 bases. Trimming cost V 2 bases and J 4 bases; bases outside gene matches: 6. The CDR3 loop spans 15 amino acids. Germline V lookup: CDR1 MNHEY, CDR2 SVGAGI. CDR3 DNA sequence: TGTGCCAGCAGTTACCAGCGACAGGGGAGCACTGAAGCTTTCTTT. It codes for CASSYQRQGSTEAFF.

In this sample, this clone turned up a few times. Other DNA variants within this sample encode the same CDR3. J is TRBJ2-3 and V is TRBV28; no firm D call. V lost 6 bases to trimming and J lost 2 bases, with 6 bases between them. Germline-derived CDR1 and CDR2 are MDHEN and SYDVKM. The CDR3 runs 12 residues. The DNA of the CDR3 is TGTGCCAGCAGCTCAGACACAGATACGCAGTATTTT. The encoded protein is CASSSDTDTQYF.

This clone appeared a few times. The CDR3 loop is CATSRGRFSVTGMGSPLHF. DNA for the CDR3: TGTGCCACCAGCAGAGGGAGGTTCTCGGTAACAGGGATGGGTTCACCCCTCCACTTT. The gene calls are TRBV15 and TRBJ1-6, with D tentatively TRBD1 (6 bases). Trimming cost V 1 base and J 9 bases, with 25 bases left between them. Looked up from germline, CDR1 is LNHNV and CDR2 is YYDKDF (reference sequence). There are 19 residues in the CDR3.

V is TRBV5-1 and J is TRBJ2-6; either TRBD1 or TRBD2 may supply D (6 bases each). The CDR3 consists of 15 residues. In germline, CDR1 is SGHRS, CDR2 YFSETQ. V lost 3 bases to trimming and J lost 0 bases, with 7 bases between them. CDR3 region: CASSWGASGANVLTF. The CDR3 DNA follows: TGCGCCAGCAGCTGGGGGGCCTCTGGGGCCAACGTCCTGACTTTC. Looking up the rest from reference TRBV5-1 and TRBJ2-6 gives the full variable domain: KAGVTQTPRYLIKTRGQQVTLSCSPISGHRSVSWYQQTPGQGLQFLFEYFSETQRNKGNFPGRFSGRQFSNSRSEMNVSTLELGDSALYLCASSWGASGANVLTFGAGSRLTVL.

The V call is TRBV9, the J call TRBJ1-6; maybe TRBD1 (5 bases). The CDR3 length is 16 residues. The germline V gene has CDR1 SGDLS and CDR2 YYNGEE. V dropped 4 bases and J dropped 5 bases, with 16 bases sitting between them. The chain's CDR3 is CASSLGARRNNSPLHF. The CDR3 region has the DNA TGTGCCAGCAGCCTCGGGGCCAGGCGTAATAATTCACCCCTCCACTTT.

This clone was recorded a few times. This chain links TRBV13 with TRBJ1-4; tentatively, D is TRBD1 (5 bases). The CDR3 has 12 residues. Trimming took off 5 bases at V and 10 bases at J, with 11 bases between the two ends. Germline CDR1 and CDR2: PRHDT and FYEKMQ (reference sequence). The CDR3 DNA reads as TGTGCCAGCAGCCCGCACGGGGGAAAACTGTTTTTT. Residues: CASSPHGGKLFF.

This clone was seen a handful of times. The chain employs TRBV5-6 and TRBJ2-3; 7 bases match TRBD1. Looked up from germline, CDR1 is SGHDT and CDR2 is YYEEEE. CDR3 length equals 15 residues. V shed 4 bases, J shed 1 base, and the junction held 6 bases outside the gene matches. The CDR3 sequence: CASSPRGQGTDTQYF. In DNA form, the CDR3 reads TGTGCCAGCAGCCCCAGAGGACAGGGCACAGATACGCAGTATTTT.

This clone was found a few times. The chain employs TRBV2 and TRBJ1-5; D is undetermined. The germline V gene encodes CDR1 SNHLY and CDR2 FYNNEI. There are 13 residues in the CDR3. Trimming took off 6 bases at V and 8 bases at J, with 14 bases between the two ends. The CDR3: CASSPRTGEPQHF. The CDR3 nucleotides are TGTGCCAGCAGCCCGCGGACTGGGGAGCCCCAGCATTTT. Drawing the rest from reference TRBV2 and TRBJ1-5, the complete variable domain is EPEVTQTPSHQVTQMGQEVILRCVPISNHLYFYWYRQILGQKVEFLVSFYNNEISEKSEIFDDQFSVERPDGSNFTLKIRSTKLEDSAMYFCASSPRTGEPQHFGDGTRLSIL.

J is TRBJ1-1 and V is TRBV30; unclear D gene. The CDR3 has 13 amino acids. V lost 5 bases and J 4 bases, leaving 14 bases between the germline ends. Per germline, CDR1 GTSNPN and CDR2 SVGIG (reference sequence). In nucleotides, the CDR3 is TGTGCCTGGGAGATAAGTTCGGGCACTGAAGCTTTCTTT. Amino acids: CAWEISSGTEAFF.

For the CDR3, the DNA is TGTGCCAGCAGCCCTGGACAGGGAGAGAGTGCTTATCAGCCCCAGCATTTT. This codes for CASSPGQGESAYQPQHF. The chain joins TRBV7-9 to TRBJ1-5, with 8 bases that match TRBD1. The length of the CDR3 is 17 residues. J was trimmed by 5 bases and V by 5 bases; bases with no gene match: 14. Germline V gene data show CDR1 as SEHNR and CDR2 as FQNEAQ (reference sequence).

This clone showed up just a few times. This chain uses TRBV7-3 with TRBJ2-6; D is uncertain. V was clipped by 5 bases and J by 3 bases, with 14 bases between them. CDR1 and CDR2 from the germline V gene are SGHTA and FQGTGA. The CDR3 extends over 16 amino acids. Here the CDR3 reads CASSTQTSIGANVLTF. The CDR3 DNA follows: TGTGCCAGCAGCACCCAGACATCGATTGGGGCCAACGTCCTGACTTTC.

The chain links TRBV2 to TRBJ1-6; D ambiguous. Deletions cut 6 bases from V and 7 bases from J, with 10 bases between. The CDR3 loop spans 13 amino acids. Germline V gene lookup returns CDR1 SNHLY and CDR2 FYNNEI. The CDR3 nucleotides read TGTGCCAGCAGGAGGGTCTGGAATTCACCCCTCCACTTT. It codes for CASRRVWNSPLHF.

Here the CDR3 DNA reads TGTGCCAGCAGTTACGGGGGGGCCACAGATACGCAGTATTTT. It yields the protein CASSYGGATDTQYF. V and J are TRBV28 and TRBJ2-3, with 8 bases that match TRBD2. V lost 4 bases, J lost 2 bases, and 2 bases stayed unmatched. The CDR3 extends over 14 amino acids. CDR1 is MDHEN, CDR2 SYDVKM, per germline.

This clone was detected only a few times. The chain joins TRBV30 to TRBJ2-7; the D gene is possibly TRBD1 (6 bases). Per the germline V gene, CDR1 is GTSNPN and CDR2 is SVGIG (reference sequence). This CDR3 region has 12 residues. Trimming removed 2 bases from V and 5 bases from J, with 10 bases in between. The CDR3 DNA reads TGTGCCTGGAGTCTACGGACAGACGAGCAGTACTTC. As protein: CAWSLRTDEQYF.

This clone occurred a few times. The chain has TRBV5-1 and TRBJ2-7; 10 nucleotides line up with TRBD1. The ends lost 3 bases at V and 2 bases at J; junction bases unmatched: 5. This CDR3 spans 15 amino acids. The germline V gene encodes CDR1 SGHRS and CDR2 YFSETQ. The CDR3 coding sequence is TGCGCCAGCAGCTCCGGGACAGGGGCAACCTACGAGCAGTACTTC. As protein: CASSSGTGATYEQYF.

This clone was detected only a few times. J is TRBJ2-1 and V is TRBV11-1, with 10 positions matching TRBD2. The junction had 6 bases not matched to a gene; V was cut back by 8 bases and J by 5 bases. CDR3 length equals 14 residues. The V gene's germline CDR1 is SGHAT and CDR2 FQDESV (reference sequence). The CDR3 region has the DNA TGTGCCAGCGGCGGACTAGCGGTGGACAATGAGCAGTTCTTC. It encodes CASGGLAVDNEQFF.

This clone was counted a few times. V and J are TRBV30 and TRBJ1-3; no clear D. CDR3 size: 14 residues. Germline values: CDR1 GTSNPN, CDR2 SVGIG (reference sequence). V was clipped by 5 bases and J by 1 base, with 12 bases between them. The CDR3 sequence is CAWAGWGSGNTIYF. The CDR3 coding sequence is TGTGCCTGGGCGGGCTGGGGATCTGGAAACACCATATATTTT.

This clone was counted only a few times. V and J are TRBV27 and TRBJ1-6; D gene uncertain. Trimming stripped 2 bases from V and 5 bases from J, with 4 bases between. Germline V lookup: CDR1 MNHEY, CDR2 SMNVEV (reference sequence). This CDR3 spans 13 amino acids. The CDR3 spells CASSLGHNSPLHF. The CDR3 bases are TGTGCCAGCAGTTTAGGGCATAATTCACCCCTCCACTTT.